One TCR beta chain is described in this entry. Its antigen has not been determined. No base-level quality is on record; no much larger clone is a single base apart. The data are from a study of blood T cells in healthy people across ages (dated by TCRdb to the mid-2010s). Looking at the study overall: In model experiments, template switching captured roughly one uniquely barcoded TCR beta cDNA molecule for every two T cells. The donors were split into four age groups: young (average about 15 years), middle-aged (roughly 42), aged (about 56) and long-lived (roughly 77). To track age-related changes in TCR beta repertoire diversity, the study relied on deep sequencing normalized with unique cDNA molecular identifiers. To avoid experimental bias, donors of different ages were spread randomly across the sequencing lanes. Using the same blood draw, the study looked at two additional independent replicas of 1 million unique cDNA reads for two donors, one aged 18 to 30 and the other aged 80 or older. Study-wide findings and limitations: The CMV infection status of donors was not known, potentially confounding age-related changes in expanded clonotypes. Estimates of total diversity based on one million sequenced T cells were considered lower bounds and underestimates. Bulk unsorted PBMC profiling prevented conclusive comparison of naive and antigen-experienced compartments. Observed TCR beta diversity per million T cells fell roughly linearly with age, and a significant reduction was already apparent by age around 39. Compared with the aged group, the long-lived group had more naive CD4+ T cells, fewer expanded clones and increased TCR diversity, a pattern suggesting age selection. A strong correlation was found between observed TCR beta diversity and the percentage of naive T cells measured by flow cytometry.

The method behind the library was 5' RACE. This sample was sequenced with an Illumina HiSeq 2500. The second PCR ran for roughly 7 to 12 cycles and used a J-beta primer mix along with a sample-barcoded 5' primer. A unique molecular identifier was introduced onto each TCR beta cDNA molecule by a template-switch 5' adaptor carrying 12 random nucleotides. Each sample yielded at least 3 million CDR3-containing paired-end reads. All of the RNA was converted into first-strand cDNA using the Mint cDNA synthesis kit, with a TRBC-specific oligonucleotide serving as the primer. Following uracil-DNA glycosylase treatment, all cDNA underwent a first 18-cycle PCR with the universal primers M1SS and BC2_uni_R. In the source study's methods: For normalization, 1 million high-quality reads were randomly selected from each sample, with every read carrying a distinct molecular identifier. Instead of being binned into consensus sequences, reads that shared molecular identifiers were thrown out. MiTCR, set to a Q25 quality threshold and the strictest error-elimination algorithm, was used for CDR3 identification, clonotype clustering and error correction. A nonparametric unseen species model using Euler transformation provided a lower-bound estimate of total TCR beta diversity. TCRdb reran the public reads through fastp at Q25 and MiXCR, keeping productive beta chains. Each entry is one CDR3 protein sequence, shown with its most common DNA and genes. In this record, the V and J calls reflect TCRdb's handling and not the investigators' own analysis. A total of roughly 860,000 distinct CDR3 sequences appear in this sample, roughly 60% of them only once. 28% of the sample goes to the ten largest clones.

The donors were roughly 40 Caucasian individuals from Russia, aged roughly 6 to 90 years, who were systemically healthy. Around 9.8 milliliters of peripheral blood were collected from each donor into EDTA-treated Vacutainer tubes. Ficoll-Paque density-gradient centrifugation was used to isolate PBMCs, with at least 6 million per sample. Total RNA was extracted from PBMCs with Trizol reagent, with at least 5.5 micrograms obtained per sample. Naive CD45RAhigh/CD27high T cell percentages were measured by flow cytometry on a PBMC aliquot from every donor. Sequencing input: blood. The clonotype originates from a man aged 25 to 45 in good health.

The DNA reads as follows: TGTGCCAGCAGTAAGGGGAGCCAGCAGTACTTC. Translated, this gives CASSKGSQQYF. The V and J segments used are TRBV6-6 and TRBJ2-7; the D gene may be TRBD1 or TRBD2, since each aligns over 5 bases. The CDR3, cysteine through phenylalanine, is 11 amino acids long. Only the CDR3 part of the read is kept: 33 bases, read in frame from the first base. From a lookup of the germline V gene (reference sequence), CDR1 and CDR2 are MNHNY and SVGAGI. V and J are truncated by 5 bases and 8 bases respectively, leaving an intervening sequence of 10 bases.